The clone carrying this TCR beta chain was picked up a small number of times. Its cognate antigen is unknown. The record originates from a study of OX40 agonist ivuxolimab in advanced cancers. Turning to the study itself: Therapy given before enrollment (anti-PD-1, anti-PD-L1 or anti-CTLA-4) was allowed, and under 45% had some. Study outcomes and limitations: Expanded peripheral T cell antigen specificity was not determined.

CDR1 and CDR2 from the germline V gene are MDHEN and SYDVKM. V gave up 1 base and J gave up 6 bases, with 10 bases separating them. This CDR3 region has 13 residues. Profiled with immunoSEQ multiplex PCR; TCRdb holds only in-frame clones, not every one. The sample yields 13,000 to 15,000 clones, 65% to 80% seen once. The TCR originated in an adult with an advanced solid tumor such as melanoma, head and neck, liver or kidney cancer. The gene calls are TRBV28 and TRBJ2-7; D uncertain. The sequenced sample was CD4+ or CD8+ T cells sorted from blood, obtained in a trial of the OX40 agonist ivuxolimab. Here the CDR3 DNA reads TGTGCCAGCAGTTTATCACCGGTACTCGAGCAGTACTTC. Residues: CASSLSPVLEQYF.